The sequence of this T cell receptor beta chain was determined in a study of a mutant IDH1 vaccine in newly diagnosed glioma. Study-wide context: Treated patients had a mean age of approximately 40 years and a roughly 60% male, roughly 40% female split. Beforehand, treatment had been radiotherapy, temozolomide, or both; the majority received both.

Note on this clone: What it binds is unknown.

Time point meaning: week 5, during vaccination. Every single dose of the vaccine, 300 ug of mutant IDH1 20-mer peptide, came with topical imiquimod. The study enrolled donors with new WHO grade 3 or 4 IDH1-mutant, ATRX-lost astrocytomas. The protocol was immunoSEQ multiplex PCR, while the TCRdb copy is restricted to in-frame clones and leaves out a portion. The table lists 30,000 to 35,000 clones, about three fifths of them singletons. J lost 0 bases, V lost 3 bases, and 11 bases had no gene match. Germline V CDR1 and CDR2: MDHEN, SYDVKM. The length of the CDR3 is 18 residues. Sequences were derived from PBMCs, sampled from a glioma patient whose treatment included an IDH1 peptide vaccine. The clonotype comes from a woman aged 18 to 35 with glioma. The chain employs TRBV28 and TRBJ1-2, with TRBD1 identical over 9 bases. CDR3 DNA: TGTGCCAGCAGTTTGCCCCGGACAGGGGCCATAGCTAACTATGGCTACACCTTC. Its protein product is CASSLPRTGAIANYGYTF.